The T cell receptor beta chain described here comes from a study of cytomegalovirus exposure and HLA in healthy donors. CDR3 length equals 16 residues. Germline assignment: CDR1 MNHEY and CDR2 SVGAGI. V lost 2 bases to trimming and J lost 10 bases; unmatched junction nucleotides: 10. A note on this clone: The antigen is unknown.

PCR employed 60 Vbeta and 13 Jbeta primers. Here immunoSEQ multiplex PCR was the method, and the copy in TCRdb shows in-frame clones only, minus some. The repertoire consists of around 160,000 clones, with roughly 79% occurring once and the leading ten covering around a tenth. The study's findings and limits: Per a prior analysis, the majority of TCR beta V segments were productive roughly 90% or roughly 30% of the time. Fewer than 20,000 TCR beta sequences were associated with HLA alleles at 0.05 false discovery rate in a later analysis. The majority of TCR sequences were rare, yet some public TCRs appeared in many donors.

Sequencing used PBMCs. The chain couples TRBV6-5 to TRBJ2-3; 12 bases agree with TRBD2. The clonotype comes from a man between 18 and 29 years old in good health and CMV-seropositive. The CDR3 region is CASSYALAGGSTAQYF. The CDR3 region has the DNA TGTGCCAGCAGTTACGCCCTAGCGGGAGGGTCCACTGCGCAGTATTTT.